This T cell receptor beta chain appears in the sequencing data of a study of response to subunit inactivated influenza vaccine. This clonotype was recorded at least ten times. MiXCR, run by TCRdb on the RT-PCR reads, gives a single entry per CDR3 protein. Found here are about 570,000 distinct CDR3 sequences, 11% of them singletons; the top ten hold approximately 9.9%. The length of the CDR3 is 14 residues. Germline values: CDR1 SQVTM, CDR2 ANQGSEA. The V and J ends lost 7 bases and 3 bases, in that order; junction bases with no gene match: 12. Another study also made use of these data, one on T cells expressing NK-cell markers. That report adds: What made the TCR beta cDNA was 5'RACE template switching with UMIs. Within the sequenced cohort of eight donors, seven exhibited HCMV seropositivity and one was seronegative. Leadership of the CD3+CD56-NKG2C+ fraction also belonged to these clonotypes in several donors.

V gene TRBV29-1 combines with J gene TRBJ2-7, with 7 bases fitting TRBD2. The source was PBMCs from blood, collected on the day of vaccination. This TCR came from a man aged 45-65 years who received an inactivated influenza vaccine. CDR3 residues: CSAILGRENYEQYF. The CDR3 bases are TGCAGCGCTATTCTGGGGCGGGAGAACTACGAGCAGTACTTC.